This T cell receptor (beta chain) emerged from a study of cytotoxic CD8 clonotypes in ibrutinib-treated CLL. About the study: The patients, about a dozen relapsed/refractory and approximately 15 treatment-naive, included about 18 who were IGHV unmutated. Study-wide findings and caveats: The study found clonality rose at ibrutinib response, then fell toward baseline at progression. Baseline levels of clonality went above those of age-matched healthy donors and moved with circulating CD8+ T-cell counts.

With respect to this clone: Antigen specificity is unknown.

T cells were sequenced at a targeted depth of 1 in 200,000 to 1 in 1 million. TCRdb's copy holds only in-frame clones and misses some; the assay was immunoSEQ multiplex PCR. The sample shows 140,000 to 150,000 clones, 76% of them seen only once. The TCR was taken from a human donor with chronic lymphocytic leukemia. The source was PBMCs, collected after 24 months of ibrutinib treatment.

For the CDR3, the DNA is TGTGCCAGCAGCCCCGGACAGGGACCCAACTATGGCTACACCTTC. This encodes CASSPGQGPNYGYTF. V and J are TRBV25-1 and TRBJ1-2; 8 nucleotides agree with TRBD1. Germline trimming cut 6 bases from V and 2 bases from J; bases unmatched to any gene: 8. Germline CDR1 reads MGHDK; CDR2 reads SYGVNS. The CDR3 is 15 residues long.